This entry lists 29 T cell receptor beta chains sequenced from one sample in a study of cytomegalovirus exposure and HLA in healthy donors. Produced via immunoSEQ multiplex PCR; TCRdb's table is partial and in-frame only. The sample includes over 120,000 clones, approximately 90% of them seen just once. The sequencing input was PBMCs. These TCRs come from a young woman in good health and CMV-seropositive.

This sequence joins TRBV4-2 and TRBJ1-4; 7 bases fit TRBD1. V was clipped by 0 bases and J by 6 bases; unmatched bases: 25. Germline loops: CDR1 LGHNA, CDR2 YNFKEQ. There are 22 residues in the CDR3. Here the CDR3 DNA reads TGTGCCAGCAGCCAAGATCCAGGACAGGTGGGGGATCGATCAAAAGGCCATGAAAAACTGTTTTTT. It yields the protein CASSQDPGQVGDRSKGHEKLFF.

This clone occurred once. J is TRBJ2-1 and V is TRBV29-1, with D possibly matching TRBD2 (6 bases). CDR1 is SQVTM and CDR2 is ANQGSEA in the germline V gene. With 3 bases removed from V and 4 bases from J, the gap between germline ends came to 13 bases. CDR3 length equals 14 residues. The CDR3 region is CSVEEGGWYNEQFF. As DNA, the CDR3 is TGCAGCGTTGAGGAGGGCGGGTGGTACAATGAGCAGTTCTTC.

The chain uses TRBV29-1 and TRBJ2-3; D perhaps matches TRBD1 (7 bases). This CDR3 has 13 amino acids. V dropped 7 bases and J dropped 1 base, with 12 bases sitting between them. Germline V gives CDR1 SQVTM, CDR2 ANQGSEA. The CDR3 sequence is CSGIRGGTDTQYF. As DNA, the CDR3 is TGCAGCGGAATCAGGGGGGGCACAGATACGCAGTATTTT.

The V call is TRBV5-6, the J call TRBJ2-1, with 11 bases fitting TRBD1. The V gene's germline CDR1 is SGHDT and CDR2 YYEEEE. The CDR3 has 15 amino acids. Unmatched junction bases numbered 2, after V lost 3 bases and J lost 3 bases. The CDR3 reads CASSWGTGGYNEQFF. In DNA form, the CDR3 reads TGTGCCAGCAGCTGGGGGACAGGGGGCTACAATGAGCAGTTCTTC.

The J gene is TRBJ2-5, the V gene TRBV7-6; D might be TRBD2 (5 bases). Trimming removed 1 base from V and 5 bases from J, with 14 bases in between. CDR1 is SGHVS, CDR2 FNYEAQ, per germline. The CDR3 covers 15 residues. The CDR3 DNA reads TGTGCCAGCAGCTTAGGGAATTTCCGAGGGGAGACCCAGTACTTC. Its protein is CASSLGNFRGETQYF.

The chain has TRBV5-1 and TRBJ2-5, with 8 bases lining up with TRBD2. The V gene's germline CDR1 is SGHRS and CDR2 YFSETQ. V lost 3 bases to trimming and J lost 2 bases; unmatched junction nucleotides: 9. The CDR3 totals 16 residues. This CDR3 reads CASSWARGEGQETQYF. Here the CDR3 DNA reads TGCGCCAGCAGCTGGGCGCGGGGGGAGGGGCAAGAGACCCAGTACTTC.

The chain combines TRBV2 with TRBJ2-5, with 10 bases fitting TRBD2. From germline, CDR1 is SNHLY and CDR2 FYNNEI. The CDR3 runs to 16 residues. The trim removed 1 base at V and 6 bases at J, leaving 8 bases unmatched. For the CDR3, the DNA is TGTGCCAGCAGTGAAGTGACTAGCGGGCCACGGAAGACCCAGTACTTC. Its protein product is CASSEVTSGPRKTQYF.

The chain joins TRBV28 to TRBJ1-5; TRBD1 agrees at 10 bases. Trimming took 4 bases from V and 4 from J; bases not matched to a gene: 13. The CDR3 is 18 amino acids. Germline values: CDR1 MDHEN, CDR2 SYDVKM. The CDR3 loop is CASSSVARDRGLNQPQHF. CDR3 DNA sequence: TGTGCCAGCAGTTCGGTGGCTCGGGACAGGGGACTTAATCAGCCCCAGCATTTT.

This chain connects TRBV29-1 to TRBJ1-4, with D possibly being TRBD1 (6 bases). Trimming stripped 7 bases from V and 3 bases from J, with 18 bases between. This CDR3 is built from 15 residues. CDR1 and CDR2 from the germline V gene are SQVTM and ANQGSEA. The CDR3 reads CSANLGTTSNEKLFF. CDR3 bases: TGCAGCGCTAATTTAGGGACAACCTCTAATGAAAAACTGTTTTTT.

The chain uses TRBV29-1 and TRBJ1-1; perhaps TRBD1 as D (5 bases). Germline V lookup: CDR1 SQVTM, CDR2 ANQGSEA. V gave up 4 bases and J gave up 11 bases, with 14 bases separating them. This CDR3 is built from 11 residues. The CDR3 sequence: CSVVGAARAFF. In DNA, the CDR3 is TGCAGCGTTGTAGGGGCTGCTAGGGCTTTCTTT.

The table lists this clone with a count of one. This sequence joins TRBV5-1 and TRBJ2-3; 8 bases map to TRBD2. Germline V CDR1 and CDR2: SGHRS, YFSETQ. Trimming removed 4 bases from V and 5 bases from J; junction bases left unmatched: 9. The CDR3 has 15 amino acids. The CDR3 nucleotides are TGCGCCAGCAGCCTCGCCGGTCGGGAGGGAGATACGCAGTATTTT. It encodes CASSLAGREGDTQYF.

The rearrangement joins TRBV7-2 to TRBJ2-2; D may be TRBD1 (7 bases). This CDR3 is built from 16 residues. The V gene lost 4 bases and the J gene lost 6 bases, with 18 bases spanning the gap. Germline CDR1 and CDR2: SGHTA and FQGNSA. The CDR3 coding sequence is TGTGCCAGCAGCTCGCAGGGGGGCATCGTTCCCGGGGAGCTGTTTTTT. This gives the protein CASSSQGGIVPGELFF.

The genes are TRBV7-2 and TRBJ2-3; D might be TRBD2 (6 bases). The V gene's germline CDR1 is SGHTA and CDR2 FQGNSA. V gave up 5 bases and J gave up 5 bases, with 17 bases separating them. This CDR3 region has 15 residues. CDR3: CASSLMGGIGDTQYF. The CDR3 nucleotides are TGTGCCAGCAGCCTGATGGGCGGGATAGGAGATACGCAGTATTTT.

The rearrangement joins TRBV2 to TRBJ1-6; no definite D call. The CDR3 contains 15 residues. V lost 4 bases and J 5 bases, leaving 12 bases between the germline ends. Germline V gene sequence: CDR1 SNHLY, CDR2 FYNNEI. Here the CDR3 DNA reads TGTGCCAGCAGTGGGCTTGCCAGAAATAATTCACCCCTCCACTTT. Amino acids: CASSGLARNNSPLHF.

This chain joins TRBV9 and TRBJ2-3; 14 bases agree with TRBD2. This CDR3 is 19 amino acids long. The germline CDR1 and CDR2 sequences are SGDLS and YYNGEE. V trimming: 3 bases; J trimming: 2 bases; junction bases outside the gene matches: 11. The CDR3 here is CASSARLAGGPGVTDTQYF. CDR3 nucleotide sequence: TGTGCCAGCAGCGCGAGACTAGCGGGAGGGCCCGGGGTCACAGATACGCAGTATTTT.

V and J are TRBV5-1 and TRBJ2-1; 11 nucleotides align to TRBD2. Trimming took 4 bases from V and 10 from J; bases not matched to a gene: 7. The CDR3 consists of 14 residues. Per germline, CDR1 SGHRS and CDR2 YFSETQ. CDR3 bases: TGCGCCAGCAGCAAACTAGCGGGAGACCGAGAGCAGTTCTTC. This translates into CASSKLAGDREQFF.

This chain uses TRBV28 with TRBJ1-5; D remains unclear. Germline loops: CDR1 MDHEN, CDR2 SYDVKM. This CDR3 has 14 residues. V was clipped by 0 bases and J by 6 bases, with 9 bases between them. CDR3 sequence: CASSLWDSGQPQHF. The CDR3 DNA sequence: TGTGCCAGCAGTTTATGGGATTCAGGTCAGCCCCAGCATTTT. The full variable domain, completed using reference TRBV28 and TRBJ1-5, is DVKVTQSSRYLVKRTGEKVFLECVQDMDHENMFWYRQDPGLGLRLIYFSYDVKMKEKGDIPEGYSVSREKKERFSLILESASTNQTSMYLCASSLWDSGQPQHFGDGTRLSIL.

As DNA, the CDR3 is TGCACCAGCAGCCACAGACCTTCGGGGAGGAGCTCCTATAATTCACCCCTCCACTTT. Amino acid sequence: CTSSHRPSGRSSYNSPLHF. This sequence joins TRBV1 and TRBJ1-6. TRBV1 is shown as a pseudogene. The CDR3 has 19 amino acids.

Only a few counts were recorded for this clone. This CDR3 is also generated by other DNA sequences in the sample. The genes are TRBV2 and TRBJ2-4; TRBD2 matches 8 bases. CDR1 and CDR2 (germline): SNHLY, FYNNEI. This CDR3 comprises 16 residues. The V segment lost 1 base and the J segment 0 bases; nucleotides outside the gene matches: 2. This chain's CDR3 is CASSEGLAGAKNIQYF. In nucleotides, the CDR3 is TGTGCCAGCAGTGAAGGTCTAGCGGGAGCCAAAAACATTCAGTACTTC.

V gene TRBV29-1 combines with J gene TRBJ2-7; D possibly corresponds to TRBD1 (6 bases). The V gene lost 1 base and the J gene lost 4 bases, with 20 bases spanning the gap. The V gene's germline CDR1 is SQVTM and CDR2 ANQGSEA. The CDR3 has 16 amino acids. This CDR3 reads CSVEGSLGAEGYEQYF. The CDR3 region has the DNA TGCAGCGTTGAAGGTTCCTTGGGGGCCGAGGGTTACGAGCAGTACTTC.

The chain uses TRBV2 and TRBJ1-1, with 10 positions matching TRBD1. This CDR3 is built from 14 residues. J gave up 10 bases and V 0 bases, and 5 bases lay outside the gene matches. Per the germline V gene, CDR1 is SNHLY and CDR2 is FYNNEI. The CDR3 loop is CASSEAGTGDGAFF. The CDR3 DNA sequence: TGTGCCAGCAGTGAAGCTGGGACAGGGGATGGAGCTTTCTTT.

The chain uses TRBV5-1 and TRBJ2-2, with 7 positions matching TRBD2. The CDR3 contains 14 residues. Germline values: CDR1 SGHRS, CDR2 YFSETQ. Trimming cost V 0 bases and J 5 bases; bases outside gene matches: 1. This CDR3 is CASSLGTRTGELFF. CDR3 bases: TGCGCCAGCAGCTTGGGGACTAGGACCGGGGAGCTGTTTTTT. The full variable domain, completed using reference TRBV5-1 and TRBJ2-2, is KAGVTQTPRYLIKTRGQQVTLSCSPISGHRSVSWYQQTPGQGLQFLFEYFSETQRNKGNFPGRFSGRQFSNSRSEMNVSTLELGDSALYLCASSLGTRTGELFFGEGSRLTVL.

V is TRBV19 and J is TRBJ2-7; 7 bases fit TRBD1. V shed 5 bases, J shed 0 bases, and the junction held 4 bases outside the gene matches. Germline assignment: CDR1 LNHDA and CDR2 SQIVND (reference sequence). The CDR3 spans 14 residues. The CDR3, as DNA: TGTGCCAGTAGTTTGAGGGACAGCTCCTACGAGCAGTACTTC. It encodes CASSLRDSSYEQYF.

This clone occurred once. The chain has TRBV6-6 and TRBJ2-7, with 11 positions matching TRBD1. The CDR3 is 14 amino acids. Per germline, CDR1 MNHNY and CDR2 SVGAGI (reference sequence). The V and J ends lost 5 bases and 5 bases, in that order; junction bases with no gene match: 5. CDR3 protein: CASSPGTGGDEQYF. CDR3 DNA: TGTGCCAGCAGTCCCGGGACAGGGGGGGACGAGCAGTACTTC.

V and J are TRBV2 and TRBJ1-5; D is ambiguous. Germline CDR1 reads SNHLY; CDR2 reads FYNNEI. The CDR3 contains 14 residues. Trimming cost V 4 bases and J 9 bases, with 16 bases left between them. The CDR3 sequence: CASSVVALIPPQHF. CDR3 sequence (DNA): TGTGCCAGCAGTGTGGTGGCCCTCATCCCGCCCCAGCATTTT.

V is TRBV2 and J is TRBJ1-1; D perhaps matches TRBD1 (6 bases). Trimming cost V 3 bases and J 8 bases, with 13 bases left between them. The CDR3 length is 13 residues. From germline, CDR1 is SNHLY and CDR2 FYNNEI. CDR3 sequence reads: CASSEVAGAEAFF. As DNA, the CDR3 is TGTGCCAGCAGTGAGGTGGCAGGGGCGGAAGCTTTCTTT.

This clone was detected once. The gene calls are TRBV25-1 and TRBJ1-2; the D is unclear. Germline CDR1 MGHDK, CDR2 SYGVNS. Deletions cut 1 base from V and 4 bases from J, with 7 bases between. The CDR3 has 13 amino acids. The CDR3 region has the DNA TGTGCCAGCAGTGAATTGGCGGCCTATGGCTACACCTTC. This gives the protein CASSELAAYGYTF.

The chain recombines TRBV28 with TRBJ1-3, with D tentatively TRBD1 (5 bases). V dropped 2 bases and J dropped 0 bases, with 11 bases sitting between them. The CDR3 consists of 16 residues. Germline V gene lookup returns CDR1 MDHEN and CDR2 SYDVKM. The CDR3 DNA reads as TGTGCCAGCAGTTTAATCTCAGGGCCCTCTGGAAACACCATATATTTT. This sequence encodes CASSLISGPSGNTIYF.

The chain combines TRBV19 with TRBJ2-7; tentatively, D is TRBD2 (6 bases). Per germline, CDR1 LNHDA and CDR2 SQIVND (reference sequence). This CDR3 is built from 15 residues. The V end lost 2 bases, the J end lost 0 bases, and 11 bases lay between the germline ends. The CDR3 loop reads CASSISGSFSYEQYF. CDR3 DNA sequence: TGTGCCAGTAGTATAAGCGGGTCCTTCTCCTACGAGCAGTACTTC.